This TCR beta chain derives from a study of control samples from healthy donors and cancer patients. TCRdb's table, derived via immunoSEQ multiplex PCR, lists solely in-frame clones and lacks some. The sample holds some 150,000 clones, 85% to 95% seen once. Germline V gene data show CDR1 as MNHEY and CDR2 as SMNVEV (reference sequence). Between the trimmed V and J ends, which lost 0 bases and 7 bases, there was a span of 10 bases. There are 13 residues in the CDR3. Material for sequencing was PBMCs. This receptor was identified in a man in his sixties with colorectal cancer. This chain links TRBV27 with TRBJ2-7; D may correspond to TRBD1 or TRBD2 (5 bases each). CDR3 nucleotide sequence: TGTGCCAGCAGTTTATCGTGGGACGTGGAGCAGTACTTC. Its translation is CASSLSWDVEQYF.